The 4 T cell receptor beta chains listed next were all sequenced from one sample in a study of CD8 T cells in Susac syndrome. An input of about 0.45 to 1 ug of RNA was subjected to reverse transcription using random hexamers. TCRdb re-derived calls from the immunoSEQ multiplex PCR reads in MiXCR, one entry per CDR3 protein. In the table there are about 240,000 distinct CDR3 sequences, 90% to 96% of which are singletons. Sequencing was done on a sample of CD4+ T cells from PBMCs. The receptors stem from a human donor with Susac syndrome.

V and J are TRBV20-1 and TRBJ1-2; D is undetermined. Germline assignment: CDR1 DFQATT and CDR2 SNEGSKA (reference sequence). The V and J ends lost 4 bases and 3 bases respectively, with 9 bases between them. This CDR3 comprises 12 residues. CDR3 in DNA: TGCAGTGCTACGGGGAATGACTATGGCTACACCTTC. Its translation: CSATGNDYGYTF.

The rearrangement uses TRBV4-1 and TRBJ2-3, with TRBD2 matching 7 bases. CDR1 MGHRA and CDR2 YSYEKL come from the germline V gene. The CDR3 is 17 residues long. J gave up 5 bases and V 0 bases, and 11 bases lay outside the gene matches. In nucleotides, the CDR3 is TGCGCCAGCAGCCAAGAGAGCAGTGTAGTAGCGGGAGATACGCAGTATTTT. Residues: CASSQESSVVAGDTQYF.

The J gene is TRBJ2-5, the V gene TRBV7-9; TRBD2 matches at 7 bases. V shed 3 bases, J shed 3 bases, and the junction held 16 bases outside the gene matches. Germline V gives CDR1 SEHNR, CDR2 FQNEAQ (reference sequence). The CDR3 has 18 residues. CDR3 sequence: CASSFPGAPTSLEETQYF. CDR3 nucleotides: TGTGCCAGCAGCTTCCCCGGGGCCCCGACTAGCCTAGAAGAGACCCAGTACTTC.

The chain carries TRBV20-1 and TRBJ1-3; no clear D. CDR3 length: 11 amino acids. Germline CDR1 DFQATT, CDR2 SNEGSKA (reference sequence). Trimming removed 1 base at V and 9 bases at J, with 7 bases between. The CDR3 spells CSARGDITIYF. The CDR3 nucleotides are TGCAGTGCTAGAGGGGATATCACCATATATTTT.